This T cell receptor (beta chain) emerged from a study of OX40 agonist ivuxolimab in advanced cancers. Study in general: An agonistic human IgG2 monoclonal antibody against OX40 (CD134) was given.

As concerns this clone: Its antigen is undetermined.

General study findings and limits: Low normalized T-cell clonal expansion was also seen in some nonresponders.

CDR1 MNHNS and CDR2 SASEGT come from the germline V gene. CDR3 length equals 14 residues. The V and J ends lost 4 bases and 0 bases, in that order; junction bases with no gene match: 3. Profiling relied on immunoSEQ multiplex PCR, and the TCRdb table lists in-frame clones only, not all of them. The profile covers 35,000 to 45,000 clones, with just under 95% appearing a single time and 13% to 15% taken by the ten largest. The source is an adult with an advanced solid tumor such as melanoma, head and neck, liver or kidney cancer. The sample here was CD4+ or CD8+ T cells sorted from blood, taken in a trial of the OX40 agonist ivuxolimab. The rearrangement joins TRBV6-1 to TRBJ2-7, with 7 positions matching TRBD1. In DNA form, the CDR3 reads TGTGCCAGCAGTGCGGCAGGGGGCTCCTACGAGCAGTACTTC. Protein: CASSAAGGSYEQYF.